This entry describes one T cell receptor (beta chain). Per germline, CDR1 LGHDT and CDR2 YNNKEL (reference sequence). V shed 4 bases and J shed 2 bases, with 14 bases lying between them. CDR3 length: 15 amino acids. The data originate from a study of control samples from healthy donors and cancer patients. Method: immunoSEQ multiplex PCR; TCRdb's copy keeps in-frame clones and lacks some. This table has roughly 60,000 clones, about 95% appearing once. Material: blood. This clonotype was sampled from a man younger than 45 in good health. V is TRBV3-1 (or the pseudogene TRBV3-2) and J is TRBJ2-5; tentative D call: TRBD2 (6 bases). CDR3 bases: TGTGCCAGCAGCCGAAAAGATAGCGGTCAAGAGACCCAGTACTTC. Encoded protein: CASSRKDSGQETQYF.